These 2 T cell receptor beta chains came from one sample sequenced in a study of CD4 and CD8 cells across lung adenocarcinoma regions. One entry per CDR3 protein results from TCRdb running MiXCR on the PCR reads. Of more than 15,000 distinct CDR3 sequences listed, about 43% are singletons. The sequencing input was CD4+ T cells from the margin of a lung tumor. These receptors originate from a male donor with lung adenocarcinoma. The CD4 and CD8 labels of this study may be unreliable.

J is TRBJ2-3 and V is TRBV4-1, with D tentatively TRBD2 (5 bases). With 0 bases removed from V and 4 bases from J, the gap between germline ends came to 11 bases. CDR3 size: 15 residues. Per germline, CDR1 MGHRA and CDR2 YSYEKL. In DNA form, the CDR3 reads TGCGCCAGCAGCCAAGATGGGCTAGCTCCAGATACGCAGTATTTT. Translation: CASSQDGLAPDTQYF.

This clonotype was counted a single time. The V gene is TRBV6-5, the J gene TRBJ2-4; D may correspond to TRBD1 or TRBD2 (5 bases each). The V end lost 8 bases, the J end lost 13 bases, and 27 bases lay between the germline ends. The germline gives CDR1 MNHEY, CDR2 SVGAGI. The CDR3 consists of 15 residues. CDR3 sequence: CASGSGLGATDTQYF. The CDR3 DNA reads as TGTGCCAGCGGTTCGGGGCTGGGCGCCACAGATACGCAGTACTTC.